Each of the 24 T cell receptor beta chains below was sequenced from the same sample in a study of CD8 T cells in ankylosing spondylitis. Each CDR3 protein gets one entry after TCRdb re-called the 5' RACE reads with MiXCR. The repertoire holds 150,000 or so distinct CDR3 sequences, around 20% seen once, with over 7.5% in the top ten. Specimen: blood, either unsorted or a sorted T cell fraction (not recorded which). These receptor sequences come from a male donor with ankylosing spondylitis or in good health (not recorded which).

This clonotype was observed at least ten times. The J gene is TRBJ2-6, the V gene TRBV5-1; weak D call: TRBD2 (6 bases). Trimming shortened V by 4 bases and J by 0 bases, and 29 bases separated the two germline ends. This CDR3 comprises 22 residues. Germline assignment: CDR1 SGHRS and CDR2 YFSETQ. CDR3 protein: CASSLMGGGHVGLSSGANVLTF. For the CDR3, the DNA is TGCGCCAGCAGCCTCATGGGCGGAGGGCACGTAGGATTGTCCTCTGGGGCCAACGTCCTGACTTTC.

The CDR3 DNA sequence: TGTGCCAGCAGCCTGGGACCCCGGGGGGAGACCCAGTACTTC. Translating it yields CASSLGPRGETQYF. V and J are TRBV3-1 and TRBJ2-5, with D tentatively TRBD2 (6 bases). This CDR3 is 14 amino acids long. Trimming left V 4 bases short and J 5 bases short, with 14 bases between. CDR1 LGHDT and CDR2 YNNKEL come from the germline V gene (reference sequence).

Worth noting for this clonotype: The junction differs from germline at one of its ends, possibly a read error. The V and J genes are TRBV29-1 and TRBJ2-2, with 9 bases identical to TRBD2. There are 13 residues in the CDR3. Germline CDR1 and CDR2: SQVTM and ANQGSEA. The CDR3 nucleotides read TGTGGCGGGAGGGCCCTGACCACCGGGGAGCTGTTTTTT. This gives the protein CGGRALTTGELFF.

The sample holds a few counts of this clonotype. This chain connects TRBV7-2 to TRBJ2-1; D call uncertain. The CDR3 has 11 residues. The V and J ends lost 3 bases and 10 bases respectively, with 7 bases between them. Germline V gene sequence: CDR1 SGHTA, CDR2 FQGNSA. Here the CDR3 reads CASSFTGEQFF. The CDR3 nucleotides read TGTGCCAGCAGCTTCACCGGGGAGCAGTTCTTC.

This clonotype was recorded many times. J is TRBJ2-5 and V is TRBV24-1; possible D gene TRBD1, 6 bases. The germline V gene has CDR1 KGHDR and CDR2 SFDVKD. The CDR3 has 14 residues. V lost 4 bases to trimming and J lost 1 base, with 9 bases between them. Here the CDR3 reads CATSDLDSQETQYF. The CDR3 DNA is TGTGCCACCAGTGACCTGGACAGCCAAGAGACCCAGTACTTC.

CDR3 nucleotides: TGTGCCAGCAGTAACGCAGGGGGAAGGGCCGGGGAGCTGTTTTTT. Its protein product is CASSNAGGRAGELFF. This chain connects TRBV28 to TRBJ2-2; 7 nucleotides line up with TRBD1. Germline-derived CDR1 and CDR2 are MDHEN and SYDVKM. J gave up 6 bases and V 5 bases, and 9 bases lay outside the gene matches. The CDR3 contains 15 residues.

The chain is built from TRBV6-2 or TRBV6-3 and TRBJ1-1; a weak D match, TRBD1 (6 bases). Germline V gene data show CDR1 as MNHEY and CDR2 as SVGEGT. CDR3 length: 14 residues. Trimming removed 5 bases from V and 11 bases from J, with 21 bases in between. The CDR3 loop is CASSPIPGGDGAFF. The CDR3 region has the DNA TGTGCCAGCAGTCCCATCCCGGGGGGCGACGGGGCTTTCTTT.

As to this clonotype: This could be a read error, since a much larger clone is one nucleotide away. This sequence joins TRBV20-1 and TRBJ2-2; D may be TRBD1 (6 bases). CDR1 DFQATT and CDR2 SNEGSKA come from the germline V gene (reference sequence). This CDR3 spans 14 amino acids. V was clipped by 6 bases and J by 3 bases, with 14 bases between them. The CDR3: CSASGAGDTGELFF. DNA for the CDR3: TGCAGTGCGTCCGGGGCAGGGGACACCGGGGAGCTGTTTTTT.

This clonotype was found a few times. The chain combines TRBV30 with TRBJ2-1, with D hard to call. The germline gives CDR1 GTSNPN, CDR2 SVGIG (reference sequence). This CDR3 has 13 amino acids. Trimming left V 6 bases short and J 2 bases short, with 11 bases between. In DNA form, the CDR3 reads TGTGCCTGCTTGGCAACAACCTACAATGAGCAGTTCTTC. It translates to CACLATTYNEQFF.

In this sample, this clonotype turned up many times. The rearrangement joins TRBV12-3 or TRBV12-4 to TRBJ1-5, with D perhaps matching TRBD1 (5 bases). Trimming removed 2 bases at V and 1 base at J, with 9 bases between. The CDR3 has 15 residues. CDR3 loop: CASSLNQGSNQPQHF. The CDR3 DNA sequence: TGTGCCAGCAGTTTAAACCAGGGAAGCAATCAGCCCCAGCATTTT.

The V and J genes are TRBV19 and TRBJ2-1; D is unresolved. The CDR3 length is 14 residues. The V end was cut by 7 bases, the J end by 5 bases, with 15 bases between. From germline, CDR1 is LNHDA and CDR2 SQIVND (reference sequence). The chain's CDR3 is CASTPNGEDNEQFF. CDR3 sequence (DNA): TGTGCCAGTACCCCAAATGGTGAGGACAATGAGCAGTTCTTC.

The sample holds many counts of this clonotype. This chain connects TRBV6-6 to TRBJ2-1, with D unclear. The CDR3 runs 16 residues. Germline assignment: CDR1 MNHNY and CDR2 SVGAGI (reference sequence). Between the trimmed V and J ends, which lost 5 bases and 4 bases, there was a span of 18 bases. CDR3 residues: CASSRRLATLYNEQFF. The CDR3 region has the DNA TGTGCCAGCAGTCGGCGGCTTGCGACCCTTTACAATGAGCAGTTCTTC.

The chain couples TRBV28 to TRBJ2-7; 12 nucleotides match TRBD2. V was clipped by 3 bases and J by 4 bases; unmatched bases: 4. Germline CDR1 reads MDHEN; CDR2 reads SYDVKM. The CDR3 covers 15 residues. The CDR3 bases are TGTGCCAGCAGTTTGTCCCTAGCGGGAGGGTACGAGCAGTACTTC. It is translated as CASSLSLAGGYEQYF.

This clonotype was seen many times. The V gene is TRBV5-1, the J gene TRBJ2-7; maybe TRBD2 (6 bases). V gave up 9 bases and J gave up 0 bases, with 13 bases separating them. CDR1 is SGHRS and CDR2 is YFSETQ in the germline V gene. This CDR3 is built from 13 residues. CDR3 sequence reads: CATSRGTSYEQYF. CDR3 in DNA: TGCGCCACCTCGCGGGGTACCTCCTACGAGCAGTACTTC.

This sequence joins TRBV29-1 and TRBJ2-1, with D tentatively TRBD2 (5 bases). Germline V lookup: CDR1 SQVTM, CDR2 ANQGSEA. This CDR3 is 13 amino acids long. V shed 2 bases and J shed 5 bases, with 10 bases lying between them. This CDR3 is CSVERGSHNEQFF. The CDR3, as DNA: TGCAGCGTTGAACGGGGTTCCCACAATGAGCAGTTCTTC.

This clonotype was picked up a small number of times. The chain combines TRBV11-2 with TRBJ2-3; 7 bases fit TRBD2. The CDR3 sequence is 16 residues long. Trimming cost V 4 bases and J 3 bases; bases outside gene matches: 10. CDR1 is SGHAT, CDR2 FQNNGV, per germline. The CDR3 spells CASSWGGIGGTDTQYF. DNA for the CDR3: TGTGCCAGCAGCTGGGGGGGGATAGGCGGAACAGATACGCAGTATTTT.

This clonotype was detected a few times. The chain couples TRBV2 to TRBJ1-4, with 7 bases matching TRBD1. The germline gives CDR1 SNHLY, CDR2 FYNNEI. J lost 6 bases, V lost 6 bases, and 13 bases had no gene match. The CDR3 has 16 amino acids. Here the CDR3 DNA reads TGTGCCAGCAGCCCGGGACAGCCTTTGGGTGATGAAAAACTGTTTTTT. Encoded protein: CASSPGQPLGDEKLFF. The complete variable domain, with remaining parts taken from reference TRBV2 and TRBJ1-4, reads EPEVTQTPSHQVTQMGQEVILRCVPISNHLYFYWYRQILGQKVEFLVSFYNNEISEKSEIFDDQFSVERPDGSNFTLKIRSTKLEDSAMYFCASSPGQPLGDEKLFFGSGTQLSVL.

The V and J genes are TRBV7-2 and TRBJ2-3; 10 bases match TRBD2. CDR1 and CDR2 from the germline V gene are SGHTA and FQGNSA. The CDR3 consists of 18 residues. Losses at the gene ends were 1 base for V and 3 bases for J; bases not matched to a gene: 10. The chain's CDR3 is CASSLGLAGVGRTDTQYF. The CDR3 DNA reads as TGTGCCAGCAGCTTAGGGCTAGCGGGAGTGGGTAGGACAGATACGCAGTATTTT.

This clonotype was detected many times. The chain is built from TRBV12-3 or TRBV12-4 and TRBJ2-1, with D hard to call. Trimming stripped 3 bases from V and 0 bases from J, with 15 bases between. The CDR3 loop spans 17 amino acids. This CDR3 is CASSFVRLTSSYNEQFF. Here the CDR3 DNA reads TGTGCCAGCAGTTTTGTCCGACTGACGAGCTCCTACAATGAGCAGTTCTTC.

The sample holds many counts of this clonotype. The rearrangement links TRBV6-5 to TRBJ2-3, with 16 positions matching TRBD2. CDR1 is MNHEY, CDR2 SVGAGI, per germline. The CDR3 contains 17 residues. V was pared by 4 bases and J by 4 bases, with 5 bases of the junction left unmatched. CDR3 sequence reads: CASSSLGLAGGPDTQYF. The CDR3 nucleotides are TGTGCCAGCAGTTCCCTGGGACTAGCGGGAGGGCCAGATACGCAGTATTTT.

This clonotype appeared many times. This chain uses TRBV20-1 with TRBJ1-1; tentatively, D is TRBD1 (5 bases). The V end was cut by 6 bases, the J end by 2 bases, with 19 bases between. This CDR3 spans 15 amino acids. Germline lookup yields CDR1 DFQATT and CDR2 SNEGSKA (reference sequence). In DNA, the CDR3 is TGCAGTGCCAGCAAAGCAGGGTCGTTTAACACTGAAGCTTTCTTT. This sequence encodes CSASKAGSFNTEAFF.

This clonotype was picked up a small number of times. The CDR3 loop is CATSDLTGTPNTGELFF. As DNA, the CDR3 is TGTGCCACCAGTGACCTAACCGGGACACCGAACACCGGGGAGCTGTTTTTT. The chain carries TRBV24-1 and TRBJ2-2; weak D call: TRBD1 (6 bases). Germline V lookup: CDR1 KGHDR, CDR2 SFDVKD. V was cut by 4 bases and J by 0 bases, with 14 bases left in between. The CDR3 extends over 17 amino acids.

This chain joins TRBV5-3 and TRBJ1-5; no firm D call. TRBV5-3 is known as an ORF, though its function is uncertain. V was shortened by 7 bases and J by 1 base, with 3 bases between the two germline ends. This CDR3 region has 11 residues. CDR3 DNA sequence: TGTGCCAGACTAAGCAATCAGCCCCAGCATTTT. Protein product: CARLSNQPQHF.

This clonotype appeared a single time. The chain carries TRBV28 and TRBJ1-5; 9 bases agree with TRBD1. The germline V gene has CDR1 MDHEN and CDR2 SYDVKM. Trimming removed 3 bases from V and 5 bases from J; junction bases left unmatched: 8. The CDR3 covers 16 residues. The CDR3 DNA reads TGTGCCAGCAGTTTTATGGGACAGGGTTGGCATCAGCCCCAGCATTTT. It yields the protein CASSFMGQGWHQPQHF.